This TCR beta chain appears in the sequencing data of a study of blood T cell repertoires in COVID-19. About the research overall: Acute-phase and convalescent COVID-19 samples originated in the United States, Italy and Spain. The analysed material was cDNA or gDNA that came from T cells, B-cell-depleted T cells, or PBMCs.

Germline V CDR1 and CDR2: MDHEN, SYDVKM. The CDR3 consists of 18 residues. The V segment lost 4 bases and the J segment 8 bases; nucleotides outside the gene matches: 13. Authors' data handling: Amplification of reference gene primers provided the estimated nucleated cell counts. Using immunoSEQ multiplex PCR, the repertoire was profiled, and TCRdb retains in-frame clones only, with some absent. V, J and clone size derive from that table, while D and trimming were established from the DNA sequence. The sample carries about 100,000 clones, 85% recorded once. The sequencing input was peripheral blood. The chain is built from TRBV28 and TRBJ2-4, with TRBD2 identical over 14 bases. This clonotype was sampled from a human donor in a cohort sampled during active COVID-19. In DNA form, the CDR3 reads TGTGCCAGCAGTTCTCGACTAGCGGGGGGGCGGTTCCTCCACATTCAGTACTTC. Its protein is CASSSRLAGGRFLHIQYF.